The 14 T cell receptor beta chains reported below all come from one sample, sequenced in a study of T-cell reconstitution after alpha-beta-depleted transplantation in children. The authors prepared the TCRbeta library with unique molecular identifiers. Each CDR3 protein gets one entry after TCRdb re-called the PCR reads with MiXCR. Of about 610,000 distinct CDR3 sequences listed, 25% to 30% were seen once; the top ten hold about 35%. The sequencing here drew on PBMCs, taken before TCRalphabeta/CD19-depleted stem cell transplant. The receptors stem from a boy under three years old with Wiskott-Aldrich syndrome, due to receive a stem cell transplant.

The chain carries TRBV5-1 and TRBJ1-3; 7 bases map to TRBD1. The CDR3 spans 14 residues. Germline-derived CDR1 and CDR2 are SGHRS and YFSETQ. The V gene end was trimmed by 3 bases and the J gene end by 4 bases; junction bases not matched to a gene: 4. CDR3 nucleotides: TGCGCCAGCAGCTGGGACAGCGCCGGAAACACCATATATTTT. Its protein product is CASSWDSAGNTIYF.

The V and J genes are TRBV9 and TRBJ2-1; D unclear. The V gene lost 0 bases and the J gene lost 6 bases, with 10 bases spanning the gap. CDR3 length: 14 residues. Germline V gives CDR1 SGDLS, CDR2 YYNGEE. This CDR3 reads CASSVASFPNEQFF. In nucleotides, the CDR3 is TGTGCCAGCAGCGTAGCTAGTTTTCCCAATGAGCAGTTCTTC.

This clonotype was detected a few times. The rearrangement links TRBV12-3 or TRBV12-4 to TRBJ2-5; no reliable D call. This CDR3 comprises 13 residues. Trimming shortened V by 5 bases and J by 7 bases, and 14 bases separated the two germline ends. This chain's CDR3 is CASSIYGTGTQYF. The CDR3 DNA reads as TGTGCCAGCAGTATATACGGTACTGGGACCCAGTACTTC.

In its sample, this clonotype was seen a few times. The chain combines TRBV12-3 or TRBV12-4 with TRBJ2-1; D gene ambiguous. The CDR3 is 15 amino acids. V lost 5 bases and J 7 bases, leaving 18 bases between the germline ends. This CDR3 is CASSRHLLESNEQFF. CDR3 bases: TGTGCCAGCAGTCGGCACTTATTGGAGTCGAATGAGCAGTTCTTC.

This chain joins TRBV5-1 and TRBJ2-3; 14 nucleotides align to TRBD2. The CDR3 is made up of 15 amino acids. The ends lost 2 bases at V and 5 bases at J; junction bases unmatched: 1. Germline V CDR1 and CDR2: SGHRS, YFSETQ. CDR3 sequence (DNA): TGCGCCAGCAGCTTAGGGACTAGCGGGGGAGATACGCAGTATTTT. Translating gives CASSLGTSGGDTQYF.

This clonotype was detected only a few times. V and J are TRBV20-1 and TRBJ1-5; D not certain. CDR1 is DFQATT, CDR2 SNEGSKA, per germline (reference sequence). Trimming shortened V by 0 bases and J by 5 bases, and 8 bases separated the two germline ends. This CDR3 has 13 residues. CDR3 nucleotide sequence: TGCAGTGCTAGAGATTCGCCCGATCAGCCCCAGCATTTT. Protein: CSARDSPDQPQHF.

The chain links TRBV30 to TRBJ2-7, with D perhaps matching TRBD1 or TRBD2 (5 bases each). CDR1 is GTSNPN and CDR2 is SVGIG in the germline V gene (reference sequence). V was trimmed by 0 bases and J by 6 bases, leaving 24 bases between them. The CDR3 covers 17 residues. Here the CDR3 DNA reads TGTGCCTGGAGTGTATCTAGGGCGGGCAGGGTCGATTCCGAGCAGTACTTC. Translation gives CAWSVSRAGRVDSEQYF.

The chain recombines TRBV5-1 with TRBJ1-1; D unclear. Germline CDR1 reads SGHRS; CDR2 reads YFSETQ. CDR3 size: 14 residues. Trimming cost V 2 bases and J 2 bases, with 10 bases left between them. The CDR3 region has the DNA TGCGCCAGCAGCTTAAACGGCCAAAACACTGAAGCTTTCTTT. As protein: CASSLNGQNTEAFF.

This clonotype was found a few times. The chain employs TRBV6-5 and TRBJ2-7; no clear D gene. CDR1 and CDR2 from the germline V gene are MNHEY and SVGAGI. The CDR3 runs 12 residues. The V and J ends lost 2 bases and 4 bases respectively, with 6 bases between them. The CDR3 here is CASSYNRYEQYF. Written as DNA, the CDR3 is TGTGCCAGCAGTTACAACAGATACGAGCAGTACTTC.

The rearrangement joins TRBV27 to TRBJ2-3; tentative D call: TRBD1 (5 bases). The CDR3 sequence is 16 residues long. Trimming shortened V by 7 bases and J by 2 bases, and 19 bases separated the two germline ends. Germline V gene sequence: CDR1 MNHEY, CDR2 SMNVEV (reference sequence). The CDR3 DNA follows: TGTGCCAGCAACCCAAGGGGCCAGTTTTTCACAGATACGCAGTATTTT. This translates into CASNPRGQFFTDTQYF.

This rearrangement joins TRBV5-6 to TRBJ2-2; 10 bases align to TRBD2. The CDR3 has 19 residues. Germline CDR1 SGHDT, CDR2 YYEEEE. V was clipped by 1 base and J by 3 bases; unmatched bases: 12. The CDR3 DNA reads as TGTGCCAGCAGCTTGCGGTTAGCGGGAGGAAATAGGGACACCGGGGAGCTGTTTTTT. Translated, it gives CASSLRLAGGNRDTGELFF.

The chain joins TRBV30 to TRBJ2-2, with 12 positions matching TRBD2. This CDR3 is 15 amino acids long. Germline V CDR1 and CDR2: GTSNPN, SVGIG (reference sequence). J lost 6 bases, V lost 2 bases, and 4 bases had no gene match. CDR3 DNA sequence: TGTGCCTGGAGTAAAACTAGCGGGAGGCCCGGGGAGCTGTTTTTT. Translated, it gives CAWSKTSGRPGELFF.

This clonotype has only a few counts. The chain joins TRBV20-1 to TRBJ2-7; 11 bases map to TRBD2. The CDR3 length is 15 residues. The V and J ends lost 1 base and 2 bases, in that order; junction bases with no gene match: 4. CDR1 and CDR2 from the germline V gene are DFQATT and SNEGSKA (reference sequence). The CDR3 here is CSARAVAGGPYEQYF. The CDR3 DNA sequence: TGCAGTGCTAGAGCAGTAGCGGGAGGGCCCTACGAGCAGTACTTC.

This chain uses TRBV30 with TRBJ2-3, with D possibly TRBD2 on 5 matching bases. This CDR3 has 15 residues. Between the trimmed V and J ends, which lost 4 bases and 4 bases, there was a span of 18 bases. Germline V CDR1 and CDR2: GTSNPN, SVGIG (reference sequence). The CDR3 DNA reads TGTGCCTGGACTCCGTCCCGGGATCGTTCAGATACGCAGTATTTT. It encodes CAWTPSRDRSDTQYF.